This entry concerns a single T cell receptor (beta chain). This record belongs to a study of cytomegalovirus exposure and HLA in healthy donors. Between the trimmed V and J ends, which lost 6 bases and 7 bases, there was a span of 11 bases. Germline CDR1 is SGHAT and CDR2 is FQNNGV. The CDR3 length is 12 residues. The PCR had 60 Vbeta and 13 Jbeta primers. Profiled with immunoSEQ multiplex PCR; TCRdb holds only in-frame clones, not every one. The sample carries 130,000 to 150,000 clones, approximately 80% recorded once. The TCR sequence derives from a woman aged 40 to 50 in good health and CMV-seropositive. The sequenced sample was PBMCs. The chain has TRBV11-2 and TRBJ2-3; possible D gene TRBD1, 6 bases. CDR3 region: CASRRTVNTQYF. The CDR3 bases are TGTGCCAGCAGGAGGACAGTCAATACGCAGTATTTT.